This T cell receptor (beta chain) was observed in a study of T cell responses to AZD1222 COVID-19 vaccine. This clone was detected once. Its antigen is as yet unknown. TCRdb's table, derived via immunoSEQ multiplex PCR, lists solely in-frame clones and lacks some. The sample shows roughly 150,000 clones, around 93% of them seen only once. Whole-study results and caveats: Spike-specific TCR breadth and depth went up after people got two AZD1222 doses.

The clonotype originates from an adult in good health. Source: peripheral blood, taken on day 0 of AZD1222 vaccination.

CDR3 in amino acids: CASSPVGGGNQPQHF. CDR3 nucleotide sequence: TGCGCCAGCAGCCCCGTGGGGGGCGGCAATCAGCCCCAGCATTTT. The chain employs TRBV5-1 and TRBJ1-5; weak D call: TRBD1 (6 bases). The CDR3 is 15 residues long. Germline lookup yields CDR1 SGHRS and CDR2 YFSETQ. V was cut by 4 bases and J by 2 bases, with 13 bases left in between.